This TCR beta chain was identified during a study of blood T cell repertoires in COVID-19. As for the study in general: Acute and convalescent COVID-19 specimens originated in the United States, Italy and Spain. PBMCs, B-cell-depleted T cells, or T cells were the source of the cDNA or gDNA that made up the material.

The V segment lost 2 bases and the J segment 6 bases; nucleotides outside the gene matches: 5. CDR3 length: 14 amino acids. Germline CDR1 and CDR2: MGHRA and YSYEKL. Authors' methods: By means of reference gene primer amplification, nucleated cell counts were estimated. Assay: immunoSEQ multiplex PCR; the TCRdb copy retains only in-frame clones and omits some. The V and J calls and clone size come from that table; D and trimming were worked out from the DNA. Among a few hundred thousand clones, 89% were seen once, and the ten largest hold about 0.94%. The specimen was peripheral blood. The chain has TRBV4-1 and TRBJ2-3, with 7 bases aligning to TRBD2. The TCR originated in a woman aged 40 to 50 who had recovered from COVID-19. CDR3 in amino acids: CASSQTSEGDTQYF. For the CDR3, the DNA is TGCGCCAGCAGCCAAACTAGCGAGGGGGATACGCAGTATTTT.